The 2 T cell receptor beta chains below were found in one sample sequenced in a study of T-cell reconstitution after alpha-beta-depleted transplantation in children (dated by TCRdb to between 2015 and 2016). According to the study, the label for this sample's treatment or condition signals: allogeneic hematopoietic cell transplantation with graft depleted of TCRalphabeta T cells and CD19 B cells. Library construction relied on PCR. TCRdb lists the instrument as Illumina HiSeq 2500. To normalize quantification of the TCRbeta repertoire, the TCR libraries were built with molecular barcoding that relied on unique molecular identifiers. The public reads were run again by TCRdb, first through fastp at Q25 and then through MiXCR, and only productive beta chains were kept. Each CDR3 protein appears once, grouped with its most common genes and DNA. Counted in this sample were about 980,000 distinct CDR3 sequences; roughly 31% of them appeared once. More than 25% of the sample belongs to the ten largest clones.

Material: PBMCs, mostly from graft donor cells, obtained 360 days after TCRalphabeta/CD19-depleted stem cell transplant. Every receptor here comes from a boy in the first two years of life who had a stem cell transplant for SCID, so the T cells may come from the graft donor.

This clonotype has just a few counts. V and J are TRBV12-3 or TRBV12-4 and TRBJ2-7, with D hard to call. The CDR3 contains 14 residues. V was pared by 3 bases and J by 7 bases, with 16 bases between. CDR3 residues: CASSFFSGPGEQYF. CDR3 nucleotides: TGTGCCAGCAGTTTCTTTTCTGGACCCGGAGAGCAGTACTTC.

This clonotype was detected only a few times. The genes are TRBV20-1 and TRBJ2-7; TRBD2 agrees at 8 bases. After removal of 5 bases from V and 3 bases from J, the junction contained 9 bases not matched to a gene. The CDR3 consists of 14 residues. Germline V gene lookup returns CDR1 DFQATT and CDR2 SNEGSKA (reference sequence). In DNA form, the CDR3 reads TGCAGTGCTGGGCCGCAGCGGGGGTACTACGAGCAGTACTTC. It encodes CSAGPQRGYYEQYF.